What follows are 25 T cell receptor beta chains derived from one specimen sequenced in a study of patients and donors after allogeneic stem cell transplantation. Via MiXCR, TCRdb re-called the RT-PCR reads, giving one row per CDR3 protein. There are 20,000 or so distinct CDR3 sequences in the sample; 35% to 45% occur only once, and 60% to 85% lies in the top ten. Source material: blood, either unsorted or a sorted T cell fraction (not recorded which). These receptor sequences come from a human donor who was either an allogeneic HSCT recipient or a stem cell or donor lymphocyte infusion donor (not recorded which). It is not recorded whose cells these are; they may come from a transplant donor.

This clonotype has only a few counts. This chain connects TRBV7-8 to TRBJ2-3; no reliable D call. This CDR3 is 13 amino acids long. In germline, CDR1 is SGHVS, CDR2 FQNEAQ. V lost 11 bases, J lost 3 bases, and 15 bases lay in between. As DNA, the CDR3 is TGTGCCTCTGGCTCACCGCGGACAGATACGCAGTATTTT. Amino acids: CASGSPRTDTQYF.

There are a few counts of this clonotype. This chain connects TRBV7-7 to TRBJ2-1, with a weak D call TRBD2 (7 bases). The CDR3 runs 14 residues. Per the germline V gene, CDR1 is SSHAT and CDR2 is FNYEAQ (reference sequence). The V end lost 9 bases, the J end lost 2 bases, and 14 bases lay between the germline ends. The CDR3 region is CASSPGGAYNEQFF. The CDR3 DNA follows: TGTGCCAGTTCCCCGGGGGGCGCCTACAATGAGCAGTTCTTC.

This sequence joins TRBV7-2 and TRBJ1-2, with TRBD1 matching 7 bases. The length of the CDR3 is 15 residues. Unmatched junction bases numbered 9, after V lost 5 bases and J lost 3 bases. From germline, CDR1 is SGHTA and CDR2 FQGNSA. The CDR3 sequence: CASSPLFRGYYGYTF. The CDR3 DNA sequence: TGTGCCAGCAGCCCCCTATTCAGGGGGTACTATGGCTACACCTTC.

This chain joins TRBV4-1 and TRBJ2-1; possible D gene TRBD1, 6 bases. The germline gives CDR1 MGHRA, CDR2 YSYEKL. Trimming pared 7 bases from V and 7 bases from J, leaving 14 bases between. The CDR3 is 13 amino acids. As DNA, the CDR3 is TGCGCCAGCAAGGCCACAGGGAATAATGAGCAGTTCTTC. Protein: CASKATGNNEQFF.

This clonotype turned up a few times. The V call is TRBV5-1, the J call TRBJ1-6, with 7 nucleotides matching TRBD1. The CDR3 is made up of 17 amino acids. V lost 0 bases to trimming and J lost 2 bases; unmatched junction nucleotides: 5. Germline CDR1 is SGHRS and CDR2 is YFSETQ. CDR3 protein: CASSLGRQGTYNSPLHF. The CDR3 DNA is TGCGCCAGCAGCTTGGGACGACAGGGAACCTATAATTCACCCCTCCACTTT. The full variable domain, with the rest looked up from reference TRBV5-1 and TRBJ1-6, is KAGVTQTPRYLIKTRGQQVTLSCSPISGHRSVSWYQQTPGQGLQFLFEYFSETQRNKGNFPGRFSGRQFSNSRSEMNVSTLELGDSALYLCASSLGRQGTYNSPLHFGNGTRLTVT.

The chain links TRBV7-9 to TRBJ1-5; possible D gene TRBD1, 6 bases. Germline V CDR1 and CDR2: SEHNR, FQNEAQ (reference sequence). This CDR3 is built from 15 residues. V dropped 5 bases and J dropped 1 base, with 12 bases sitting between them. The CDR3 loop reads CASSPRGTSNQPQHF. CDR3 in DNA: TGTGCCAGCAGCCCTAGGGGGACGAGCAATCAGCCCCAGCATTTT.

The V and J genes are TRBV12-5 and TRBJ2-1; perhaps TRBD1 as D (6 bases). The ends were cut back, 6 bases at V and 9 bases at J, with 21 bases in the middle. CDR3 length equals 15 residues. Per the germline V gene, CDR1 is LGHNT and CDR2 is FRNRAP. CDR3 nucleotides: TGTGCTAGTGGGGGGGCAGAACGATTCCTCGGTGAGCAGTTCTTC. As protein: CASGGAERFLGEQFF.

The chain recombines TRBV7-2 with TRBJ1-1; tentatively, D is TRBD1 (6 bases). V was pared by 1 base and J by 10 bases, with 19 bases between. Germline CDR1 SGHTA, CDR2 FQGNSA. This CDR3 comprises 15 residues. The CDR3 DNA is TGTGCCAGCAGCTTAGGGGGGGCTCCCCCTGAAAGAGCTTTCTTT. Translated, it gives CASSLGGAPPERAFF.

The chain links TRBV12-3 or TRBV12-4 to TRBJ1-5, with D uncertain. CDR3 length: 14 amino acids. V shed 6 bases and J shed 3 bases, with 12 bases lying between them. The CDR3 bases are TGTGCCAGCAGCAATCGACGGAACAATCAGCCCCAGCATTTT. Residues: CASSNRRNNQPQHF.

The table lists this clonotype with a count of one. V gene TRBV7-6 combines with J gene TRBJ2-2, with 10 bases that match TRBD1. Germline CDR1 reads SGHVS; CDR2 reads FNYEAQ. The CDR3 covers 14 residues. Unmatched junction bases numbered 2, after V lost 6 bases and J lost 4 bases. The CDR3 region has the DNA TGTGCCAGCAGGAGGACAGGGGGCACCGGGGAGCTGTTTTTT. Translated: CASRRTGGTGELFF. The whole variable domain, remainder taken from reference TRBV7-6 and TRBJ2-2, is GAGVSQSPRYKVTKRGQDVALRCDPISGHVSLYWYRQALGQGPEFLTYFNYEAQQDKSGLPNDRFSAERPEGSISTLTIQRTEQRDSAMYRCASRRTGGTGELFFGEGSRLTVL.

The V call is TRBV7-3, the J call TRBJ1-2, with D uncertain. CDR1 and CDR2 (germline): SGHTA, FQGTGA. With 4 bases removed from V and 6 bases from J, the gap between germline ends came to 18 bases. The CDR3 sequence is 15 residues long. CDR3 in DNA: TGTGCCAGCAGCTCGAGTTATCTTGGTTTCGATGGCTACACCTTC. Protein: CASSSSYLGFDGYTF.

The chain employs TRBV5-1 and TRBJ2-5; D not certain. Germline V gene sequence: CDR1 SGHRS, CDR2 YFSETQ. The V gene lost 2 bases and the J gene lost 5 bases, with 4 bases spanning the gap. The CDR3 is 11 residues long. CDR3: CASSFYETQYF. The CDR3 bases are TGCGCCAGCAGCTTCTATGAGACCCAGTACTTC.

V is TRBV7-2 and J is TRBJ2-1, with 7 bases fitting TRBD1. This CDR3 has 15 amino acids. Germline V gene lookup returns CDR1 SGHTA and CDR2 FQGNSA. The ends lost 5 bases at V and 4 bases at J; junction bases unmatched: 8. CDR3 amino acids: CASSRQTGLYNEQFF. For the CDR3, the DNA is TGTGCCAGCAGCCGCCAGACAGGGCTATACAATGAGCAGTTCTTC.

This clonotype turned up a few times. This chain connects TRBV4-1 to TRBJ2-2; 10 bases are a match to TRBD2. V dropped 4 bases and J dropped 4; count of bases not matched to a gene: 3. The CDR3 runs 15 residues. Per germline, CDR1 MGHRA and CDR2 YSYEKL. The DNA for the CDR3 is TGCGCCAGCAGCCGGGGACTAGCGCTCACCGGGGAGCTGTTTTTT. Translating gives CASSRGLALTGELFF.

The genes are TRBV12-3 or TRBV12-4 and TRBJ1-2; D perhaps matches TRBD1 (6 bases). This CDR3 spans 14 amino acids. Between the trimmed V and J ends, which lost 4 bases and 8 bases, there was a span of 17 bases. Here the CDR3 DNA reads TGTGCCAGCAGTTCCACCGCCAGGGGCTGGGGCTACACCTTC. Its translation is CASSSTARGWGYTF.

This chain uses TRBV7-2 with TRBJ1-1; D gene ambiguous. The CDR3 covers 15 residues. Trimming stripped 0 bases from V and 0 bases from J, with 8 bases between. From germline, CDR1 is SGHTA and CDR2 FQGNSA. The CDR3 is CASSLAQLMNTEAFF. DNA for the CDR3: TGTGCCAGCAGCTTAGCACAGCTCATGAACACTGAAGCTTTCTTT.

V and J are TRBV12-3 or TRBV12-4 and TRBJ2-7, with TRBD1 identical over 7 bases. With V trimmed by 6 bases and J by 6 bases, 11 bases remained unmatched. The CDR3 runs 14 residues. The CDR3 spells CASSPARGPFEQYF. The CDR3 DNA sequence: TGTGCCAGCAGCCCGGCTAGGGGGCCTTTCGAGCAGTACTTC.

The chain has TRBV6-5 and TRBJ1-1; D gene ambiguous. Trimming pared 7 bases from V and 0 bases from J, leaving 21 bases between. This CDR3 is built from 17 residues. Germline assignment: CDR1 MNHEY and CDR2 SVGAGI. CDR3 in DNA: TGTGCCAGCATGTTCCGGGCCGCTGCTGCCATGAACACTGAAGCTTTCTTT. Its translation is CASMFRAAAAMNTEAFF.

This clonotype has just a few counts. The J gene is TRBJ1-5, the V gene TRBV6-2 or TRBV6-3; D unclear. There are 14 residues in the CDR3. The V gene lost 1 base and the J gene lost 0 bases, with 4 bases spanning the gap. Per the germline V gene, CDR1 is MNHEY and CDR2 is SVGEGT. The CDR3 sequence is CASSYFNSNQPQHF. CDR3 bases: TGTGCCAGCAGTTACTTCAATAGCAATCAGCCCCAGCATTTT.

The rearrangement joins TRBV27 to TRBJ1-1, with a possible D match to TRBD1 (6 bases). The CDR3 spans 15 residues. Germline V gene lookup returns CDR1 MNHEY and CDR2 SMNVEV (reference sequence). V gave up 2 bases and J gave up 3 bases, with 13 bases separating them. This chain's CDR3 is CASSLLGGGDTEAFF. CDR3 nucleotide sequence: TGTGCCAGCAGTTTACTTGGAGGGGGGGACACTGAAGCTTTCTTT.

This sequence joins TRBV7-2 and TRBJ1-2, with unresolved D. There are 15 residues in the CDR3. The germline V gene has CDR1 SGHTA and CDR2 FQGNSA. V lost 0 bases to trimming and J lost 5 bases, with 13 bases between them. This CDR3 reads CASSLAMVSGYGYTF. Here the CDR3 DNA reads TGTGCCAGCAGCTTAGCGATGGTCTCGGGATATGGCTACACCTTC.

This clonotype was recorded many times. The CDR3 nucleotides read TGTGCCAGCAGCCAAGCGGGGGGTGGCAATCAGCCCCAGCATTTT. This encodes CASSQAGGGNQPQHF. The chain carries TRBV3-1 and TRBJ1-5, with TRBD1 as a possible D gene (5 bases). The V end lost 1 base, the J end lost 2 bases, and 9 bases lay between the germline ends. The CDR3 is 15 residues long. Germline CDR1 and CDR2: LGHDT and YNNKEL (reference sequence).

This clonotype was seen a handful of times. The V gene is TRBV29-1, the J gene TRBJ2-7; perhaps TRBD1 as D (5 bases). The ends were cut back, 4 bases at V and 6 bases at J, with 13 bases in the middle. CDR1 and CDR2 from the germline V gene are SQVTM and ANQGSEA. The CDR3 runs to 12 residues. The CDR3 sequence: CSVGEEGVEQYF. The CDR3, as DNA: TGCAGCGTTGGAGAAGAAGGGGTCGAGCAGTACTTC.

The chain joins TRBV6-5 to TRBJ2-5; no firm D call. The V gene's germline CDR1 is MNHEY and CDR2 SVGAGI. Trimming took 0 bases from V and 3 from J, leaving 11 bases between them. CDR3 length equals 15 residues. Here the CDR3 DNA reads TGTGCCAGCAGTTACTCGATGAGATGGGAAGAGACCCAGTACTTC. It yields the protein CASSYSMRWEETQYF.

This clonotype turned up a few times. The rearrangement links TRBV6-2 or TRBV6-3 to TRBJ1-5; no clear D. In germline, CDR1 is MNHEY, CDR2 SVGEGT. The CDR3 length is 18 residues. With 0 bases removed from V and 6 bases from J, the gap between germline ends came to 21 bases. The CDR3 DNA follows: TGTGCCAGCAGTTACTCGCCAGGAGAGGGTGTGGCGCGTCAGCCCCAGCATTTT. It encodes CASSYSPGEGVARQPQHF.